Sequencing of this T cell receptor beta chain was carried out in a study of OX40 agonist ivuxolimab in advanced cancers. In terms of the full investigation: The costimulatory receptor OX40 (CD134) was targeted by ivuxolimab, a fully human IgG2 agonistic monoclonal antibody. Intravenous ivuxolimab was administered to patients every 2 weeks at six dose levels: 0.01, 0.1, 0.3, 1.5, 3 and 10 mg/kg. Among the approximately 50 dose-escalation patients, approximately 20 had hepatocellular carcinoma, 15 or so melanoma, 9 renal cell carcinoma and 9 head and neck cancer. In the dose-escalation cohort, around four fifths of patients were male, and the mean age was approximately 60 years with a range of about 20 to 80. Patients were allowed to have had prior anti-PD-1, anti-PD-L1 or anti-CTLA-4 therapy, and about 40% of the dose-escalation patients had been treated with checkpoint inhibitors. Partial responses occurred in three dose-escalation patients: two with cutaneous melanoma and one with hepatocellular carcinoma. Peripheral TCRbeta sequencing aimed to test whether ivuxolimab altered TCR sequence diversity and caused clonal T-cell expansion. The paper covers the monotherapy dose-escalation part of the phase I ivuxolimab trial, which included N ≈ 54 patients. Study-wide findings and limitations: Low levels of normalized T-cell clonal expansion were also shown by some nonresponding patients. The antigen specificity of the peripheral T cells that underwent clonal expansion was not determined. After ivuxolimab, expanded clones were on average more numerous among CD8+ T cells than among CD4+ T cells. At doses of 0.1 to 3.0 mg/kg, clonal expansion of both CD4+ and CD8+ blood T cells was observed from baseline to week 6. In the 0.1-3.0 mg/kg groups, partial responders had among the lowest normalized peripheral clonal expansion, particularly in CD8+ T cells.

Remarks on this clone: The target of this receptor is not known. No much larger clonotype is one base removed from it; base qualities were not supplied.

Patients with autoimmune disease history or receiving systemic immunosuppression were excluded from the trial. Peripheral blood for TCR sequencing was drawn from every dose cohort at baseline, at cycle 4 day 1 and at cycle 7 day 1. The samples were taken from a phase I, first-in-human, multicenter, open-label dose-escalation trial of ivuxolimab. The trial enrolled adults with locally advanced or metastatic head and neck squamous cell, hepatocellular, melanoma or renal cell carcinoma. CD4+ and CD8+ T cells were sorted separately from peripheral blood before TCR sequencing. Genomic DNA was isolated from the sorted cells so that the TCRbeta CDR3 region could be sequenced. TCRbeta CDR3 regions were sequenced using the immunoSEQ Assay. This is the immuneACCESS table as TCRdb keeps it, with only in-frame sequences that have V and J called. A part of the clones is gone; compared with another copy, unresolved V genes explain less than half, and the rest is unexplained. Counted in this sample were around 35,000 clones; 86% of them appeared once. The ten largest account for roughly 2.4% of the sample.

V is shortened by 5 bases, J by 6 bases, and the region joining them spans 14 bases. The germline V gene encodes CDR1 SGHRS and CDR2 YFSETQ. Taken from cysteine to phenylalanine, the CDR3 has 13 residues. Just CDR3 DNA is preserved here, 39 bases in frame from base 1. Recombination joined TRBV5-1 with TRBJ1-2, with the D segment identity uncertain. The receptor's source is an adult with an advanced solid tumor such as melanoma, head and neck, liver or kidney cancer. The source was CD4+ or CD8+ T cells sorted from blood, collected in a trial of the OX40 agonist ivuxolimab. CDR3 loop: CASRQGSGNGYTF. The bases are TGCGCCAGCAGGCAAGGGAGTGGTAATGGCTACACCTTC.